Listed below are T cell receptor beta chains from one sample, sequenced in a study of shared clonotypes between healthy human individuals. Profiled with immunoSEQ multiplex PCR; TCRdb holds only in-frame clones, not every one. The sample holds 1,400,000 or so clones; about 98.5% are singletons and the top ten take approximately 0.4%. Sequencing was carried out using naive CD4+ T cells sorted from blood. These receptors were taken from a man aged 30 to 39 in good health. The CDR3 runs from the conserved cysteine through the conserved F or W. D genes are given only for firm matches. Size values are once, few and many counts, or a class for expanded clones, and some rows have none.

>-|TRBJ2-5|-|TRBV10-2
CASSDLGERGSSETQYF
TGCGCCAGCAGTGATCTCGGGGAGAGGGGCAGTTCGGAGACCCAGTACTTC
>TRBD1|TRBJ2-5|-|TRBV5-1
CASSEQGKETQYF
TGCGCCAGCAGCGAACAGGGGAAGGAGACCCAGTACTTC
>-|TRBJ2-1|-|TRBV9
CASSVGSASSYNEQFF
TGTGCCAGCAGCGTAGGAAGCGCGAGCTCCTACAATGAGCAGTTCTTC
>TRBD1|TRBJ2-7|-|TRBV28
CASSLTGVGYEQYF
TGTGCCAGCAGTTTAACAGGGGTCGGTTACGAGCAGTACTTC
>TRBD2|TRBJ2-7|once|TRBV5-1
CASSLAGSGRAFYYEQYF
TGCGCCAGCAGCTTGGCCGGTAGCGGGAGGGCTTTTTACTACGAGCAGTACTTC
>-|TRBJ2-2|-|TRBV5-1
CASSLDSTGELFF
TGCGCCAGCAGCCTAGACAGTACCGGGGAGCTGTTTTTT
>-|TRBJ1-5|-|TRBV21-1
CASSKSGIHSNQPQHF
TGTGCCAGCAGCAAATCCGGGATTCATAGCAATCAGCCCCAGCATTTT
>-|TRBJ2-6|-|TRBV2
CASSRQVSGANVLTF
TGTGCCAGCAGCCGACAGGTGTCTGGGGCCAACGTCCTGACTTTC
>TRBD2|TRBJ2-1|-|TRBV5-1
CASSLVLAGANEQFF
TGCGCCAGCAGCTTGGTACTAGCGGGCGCTAATGAGCAGTTCTTC
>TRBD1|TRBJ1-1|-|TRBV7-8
CASSQQGAVDTEAFF
TGTGCCAGCAGCCAACAGGGGGCGGTGGACACTGAAGCTTTCTTT
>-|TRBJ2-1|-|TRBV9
CASSVGAGSRSREQFF
TGTGCCAGCAGCGTAGGGGCAGGGAGCCGATCTCGTGAGCAGTTCTTC
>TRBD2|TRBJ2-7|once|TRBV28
CASSSGAGVREQYF
TGTGCCAGCAGTTCCGGAGCGGGAGTGCGCGAGCAGTACTTC
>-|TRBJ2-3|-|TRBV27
CASSLPGASTDTQYF
TGTGCCAGCAGTTTGCCAGGGGCAAGTACAGATACGCAGTATTTT
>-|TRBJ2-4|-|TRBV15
CATSSPGRLAKNIQYF
TGTGCCACCAGCTCCCCTGGACGGCTAGCCAAAAACATTCAGTACTTC
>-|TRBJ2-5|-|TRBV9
CASGGGREETQYF
TGTGCCAGCGGGGGCGGGCGGGAAGAGACCCAGTACTTC
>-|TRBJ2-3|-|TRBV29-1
CSVGLVLTDTQYF
TGCAGCGTTGGACTTGTCCTCACAGATACGCAGTATTTT
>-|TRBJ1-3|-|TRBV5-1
CASSLFTGLAGNTIYF
TGCGCCAGCAGCTTATTCACAGGGCTGGCCGGAAACACCATATATTTT
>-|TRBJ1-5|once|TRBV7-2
CASSLVGESHQPQHF
TGTGCCAGCAGCTTAGTTGGGGAGAGCCATCAGCCCCAGCATTTT
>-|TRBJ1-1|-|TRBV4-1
CASSLSLTNTEAFF
TGCGCCAGCAGCTTATCACTTACCAACACTGAAGCTTTCTTT
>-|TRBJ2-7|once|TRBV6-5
CASSYSGGAEQYF
TGTGCCAGCAGTTACTCGGGGGGGGCCGAGCAGTACTTC
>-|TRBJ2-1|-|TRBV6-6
CASSYDDPRGEQFF
TGTGCCAGCAGTTACGACGACCCACGGGGTGAGCAGTTCTTC
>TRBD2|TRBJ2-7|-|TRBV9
CASSVDEGGPYEQYF
TGTGCCAGCAGCGTAGATGAGGGAGGGCCATACGAGCAGTACTTC
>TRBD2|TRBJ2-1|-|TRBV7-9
CASTEWTSDYNEQFF
TGTGCCAGCACCGAGTGGACTAGCGATTACAATGAGCAGTTCTTC
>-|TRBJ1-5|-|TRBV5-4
CASSLRGQPQHF
TGTGCCAGCAGCTTGCGGGGTCAGCCCCAGCATTTT
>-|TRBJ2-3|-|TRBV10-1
CASSESTRTQYF
TGCGCCAGCAGTGAGTCGACTAGGACGCAGTATTTT
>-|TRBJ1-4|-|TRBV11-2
CASSLGLQSNEKLFF
TGTGCCAGCAGCTTAGGTCTACAGTCGAATGAAAAACTGTTTTTT
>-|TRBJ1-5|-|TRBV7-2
CASSLQGNQPQHF
TGTGCCAGCAGCTTACAGGGGAATCAGCCCCAGCATTTT
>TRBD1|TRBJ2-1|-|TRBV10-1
CASSAGQVNNEQFF
TGCGCCAGCAGTGCGGGACAGGTCAACAATGAGCAGTTCTTC
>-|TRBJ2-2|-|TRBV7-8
CASSLLSGRGPPAELFF
TGTGCCAGCAGCCTTTTAAGTGGGCGTGGACCTCCAGCGGAGCTGTTTTTT
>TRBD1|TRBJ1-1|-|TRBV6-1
CASSRQGRNTEAFF
TGTGCCAGCAGCAGACAGGGTCGGAACACTGAAGCTTTCTTT
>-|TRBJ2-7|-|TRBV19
CASSMYVMGTTYEQYF
TGTGCCAGTAGTATGTATGTGATGGGGACAACTTACGAGCAGTACTTC
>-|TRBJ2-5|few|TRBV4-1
CASSHREKQETQYF
TGCGCCAGCAGCCACAGGGAGAAACAAGAGACCCAGTACTTC
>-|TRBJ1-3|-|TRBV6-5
CASSYLPTRAGNTIYF
TGTGCCAGCAGTTACCTACCTACCAGGGCTGGAAACACCATATATTTT
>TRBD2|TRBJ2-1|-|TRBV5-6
CASSYEGGSDEQFF
TGTGCCAGCAGTTACGAGGGAGGGAGTGATGAGCAGTTCTTC
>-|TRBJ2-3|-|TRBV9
CASSVRGTTSTDTQYF
TGTGCCAGCAGCGTAAGAGGGACAACCAGCACAGATACGCAGTATTTT
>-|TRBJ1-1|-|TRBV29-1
CSVLVRNTAFF
TGCAGCGTTCTGGTTAGGAATACAGCTTTCTTT
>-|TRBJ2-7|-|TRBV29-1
CSVAQDLERYEQYF
TGCAGCGTTGCCCAGGATCTAGAGAGGTACGAGCAGTACTTC
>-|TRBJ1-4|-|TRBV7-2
CASSSRQITNEKLFF
TGTGCCAGCAGCTCCCGACAGATAACTAATGAAAAACTGTTTTTT
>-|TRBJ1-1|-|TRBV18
CASSPPQGLNTEAFF
TGTGCCAGCTCACCACCTCAGGGGTTGAACACTGAAGCTTTCTTT
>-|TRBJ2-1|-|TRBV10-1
CASIRDGNNEQFF
TGCGCCAGCATTCGGGACGGCAACAATGAGCAGTTCTTC
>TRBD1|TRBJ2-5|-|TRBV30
CAWSRGGQGETQYF
TGTGCCTGGAGTAGAGGGGGCCAGGGAGAGACCCAGTACTTC
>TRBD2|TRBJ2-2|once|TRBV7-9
CASRPWTSSGELFF
TGTGCCAGCAGACCTTGGACTAGCAGCGGGGAGCTGTTTTTT
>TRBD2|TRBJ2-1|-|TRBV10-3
CAISEFSGGNRSYNEQFF
TGTGCCATCAGTGAGTTTTCGGGGGGGAACCGCTCCTACAATGAGCAGTTCTTC
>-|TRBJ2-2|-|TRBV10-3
CAISVWPPSTGELFF
TGTGCCATCAGTGTTTGGCCCCCATCGACCGGGGAGCTGTTTTTT
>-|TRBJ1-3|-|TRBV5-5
CASSLELKRFGNTIYF
TGTGCCAGCAGCTTGGAGCTCAAGAGATTCGGAAACACCATATATTTT
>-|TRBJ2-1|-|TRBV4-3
CASSKTAGSYNEQFF
TGCGCCAGCAGCAAGACTGCTGGCTCCTACAATGAGCAGTTCTTC
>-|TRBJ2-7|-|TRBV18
CASSPVPPPIEQYF
TGTGCCAGCTCACCTGTACCTCCACCCATCGAGCAGTACTTC
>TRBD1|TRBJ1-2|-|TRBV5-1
CASRTGTGLNYGYTF
TGCGCCAGCAGAACCGGGACAGGGTTGAACTATGGCTACACCTTC